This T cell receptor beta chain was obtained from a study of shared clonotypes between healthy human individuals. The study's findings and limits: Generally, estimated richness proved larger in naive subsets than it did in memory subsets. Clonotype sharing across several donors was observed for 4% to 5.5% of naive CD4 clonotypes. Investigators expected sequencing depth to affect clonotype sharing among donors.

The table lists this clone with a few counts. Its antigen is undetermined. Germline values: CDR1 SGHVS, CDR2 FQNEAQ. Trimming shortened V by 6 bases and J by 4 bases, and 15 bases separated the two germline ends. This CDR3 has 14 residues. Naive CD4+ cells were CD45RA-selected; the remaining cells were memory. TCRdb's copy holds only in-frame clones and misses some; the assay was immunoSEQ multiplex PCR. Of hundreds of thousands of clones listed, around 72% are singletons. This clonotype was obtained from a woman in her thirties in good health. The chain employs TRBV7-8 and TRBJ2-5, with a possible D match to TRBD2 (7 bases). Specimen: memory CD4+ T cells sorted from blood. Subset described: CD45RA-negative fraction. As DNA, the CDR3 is TGTGCCAGCAGGCCGAGGGGGGGAGTAGAGACCCAGTACTTC. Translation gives CASRPRGGVETQYF.